The 18 T cell receptor beta chains below all came from one sample that was sequenced in a study of patients and donors after allogeneic stem cell transplantation. TCRdb itself ran the RT-PCR reads through MiXCR, one entry per CDR3 protein. This table holds 30,000 or so distinct CDR3 sequences, approximately 6.3% found once. Sequences were obtained from blood, either unsorted or a sorted T cell fraction (not recorded which). The receptor set was obtained from a human donor who was either an allogeneic HSCT recipient or a stem cell or donor lymphocyte infusion donor (not recorded which). It is not recorded whose cells these are; they may come from a transplant donor.

This clonotype was observed a few times. V is TRBV7-9 and J is TRBJ1-4; no firm D call. Germline V CDR1 and CDR2: SEHNR, FQNEAQ (reference sequence). CDR3 length: 14 amino acids. The V and J ends lost 0 bases and 2 bases respectively, with 4 bases between them. Written as DNA, the CDR3 is TGTGCCAGCAGCTTAGCAGGGACTAATGAAAAACTGTTTTTT. Protein product: CASSLAGTNEKLFF.

This clonotype occurred many times. The V gene is TRBV20-1, the J gene TRBJ2-1; 13 bases are shared with TRBD2. V shed 8 bases, J shed 6 bases, and the junction held 7 bases outside the gene matches. Germline V gene data show CDR1 as DFQATT and CDR2 as SNEGSKA (reference sequence). CDR3 length equals 14 residues. The CDR3 reads CSSVGLAGSNEQFF. The CDR3 DNA is TGCAGTTCGGTGGGACTAGCGGGAAGCAATGAGCAGTTCTTC.

The gene calls are TRBV28 and TRBJ2-1, with D maybe TRBD2 (5 bases). The V end was cut by 11 bases, the J end by 8 bases, with 19 bases between. Germline V gene sequence: CDR1 MDHEN, CDR2 SYDVKM. The CDR3 loop spans 13 amino acids. CDR3 residues: CACQRSRNHEQFF. DNA of the CDR3: TGTGCCTGCCAGCGGTCTCGTAACCATGAGCAGTTCTTC.

Ten or more counts support this clonotype. This chain uses TRBV3-1 with TRBJ1-2; no definite D call. Germline assignment: CDR1 LGHDT and CDR2 YNNKEL (reference sequence). V was shortened by 6 bases and J by 2 bases, with 13 bases between the two germline ends. This CDR3 is 14 amino acids long. Here the CDR3 DNA reads TGTGCCAGCAGGCCACCCTACCCCAACTATGGCTACACCTTC. Protein sequence: CASRPPYPNYGYTF.

This clonotype was detected ten times or more. This chain joins TRBV7-9 and TRBJ2-7, with a possible D match to TRBD2 (5 bases). Germline V CDR1 and CDR2: SEHNR, FQNEAQ (reference sequence). Trimming stripped 7 bases from V and 2 bases from J, with 12 bases between. The CDR3 totals 13 residues. The CDR3 here is CASKYIGTYEQYF. CDR3 sequence (DNA): TGTGCCAGCAAATACATCGGGACCTACGAGCAGTACTTC.

Ten or more counts support this clonotype. This rearrangement joins TRBV4-1 to TRBJ1-3; 8 bases map to TRBD1. CDR1 and CDR2 from the germline V gene are MGHRA and YSYEKL. V shed 3 bases, J shed 1 base, and the junction held 11 bases outside the gene matches. CDR3 length: 18 amino acids. CDR3 in DNA: TGCGCCAGCAGCCACCCCTATCGACAGGGGATTTCTGGAAACACCATATATTTT. This codes for CASSHPYRQGISGNTIYF.

The table lists this clonotype with many counts. The chain combines TRBV5-6 with TRBJ2-3; weak D call: TRBD1 (6 bases). The CDR3 runs to 16 residues. Germline V CDR1 and CDR2: SGHDT, YYEEEE. Trimming shortened V by 0 bases and J by 1 base, and 12 bases separated the two germline ends. CDR3 sequence reads: CASSLVNRVGTDTQYF. In DNA, the CDR3 is TGTGCCAGCAGCTTGGTGAACAGGGTTGGCACAGATACGCAGTATTTT.

The chain employs TRBV11-2 and TRBJ1-6, with 7 positions matching TRBD1. CDR1 SGHAT and CDR2 FQNNGV come from the germline V gene. The CDR3 is 15 residues long. V trimming: 5 bases; J trimming: 7 bases; junction bases outside the gene matches: 8. CDR3 in DNA: TGTGCCAGCAGCCGTGGGACAGTCCTCAATTCACCCCTCCACTTT. Translation gives CASSRGTVLNSPLHF.

V and J are TRBV7-3 and TRBJ2-1; TRBD2 agrees at 9 bases. Trimming removed 2 bases from V and 7 bases from J; junction bases left unmatched: 6. Germline V gene sequence: CDR1 SGHTA, CDR2 FQGTGA. The CDR3 has 15 residues. CDR3 nucleotides: TGTGCCAGCAGCTTATCTAGCGGGGTGTGGAATGAGCAGTTCTTC. As protein: CASSLSSGVWNEQFF.

This clonotype has a count of ten or more. The rearrangement links TRBV6-6 to TRBJ2-1; the D gene is possibly TRBD2 (5 bases). The CDR3 length is 18 residues. Germline V CDR1 and CDR2: MNHNY, SVGAGI (reference sequence). The V end was cut by 7 bases, the J end by 1 base, with 23 bases between. CDR3: CASTRFPDSPKSYNEQFF. The CDR3 bases are TGTGCCAGCACTAGGTTTCCGGACTCTCCTAAGTCCTACAATGAGCAGTTCTTC.

The table lists this clonotype with many counts. The chain links TRBV11-2 to TRBJ2-2; 12 nucleotides match TRBD2. V dropped 4 bases and J dropped 7; count of bases not matched to a gene: 7. The CDR3 runs 16 residues. Germline CDR1 and CDR2: SGHAT and FQNNGV. Written as DNA, the CDR3 is TGTGCCAGCAGCTCACCGACTAGCGGGAGAGTCGGGGAGCTGTTTTTT. Protein sequence: CASSSPTSGRVGELFF.

The rearrangement links TRBV19 to TRBJ2-2; the match to TRBD1 covers 8 bases. Germline values: CDR1 LNHDA, CDR2 SQIVND (reference sequence). V trimming: 4 bases; J trimming: 7 bases; junction bases outside the gene matches: 8. The CDR3 is made up of 15 amino acids. The CDR3 is CASSTRQGRIGELFF. CDR3 DNA sequence: TGTGCCAGTAGTACCCGACAGGGGCGTATCGGGGAGCTGTTTTTT.

This clonotype was observed a handful of times. J is TRBJ1-2 and V is TRBV19; 7 bases match TRBD1. There are 13 residues in the CDR3. V was pared by 3 bases and J by 7 bases, with 5 bases of the junction left unmatched. Germline CDR1 and CDR2: LNHDA and SQIVND (reference sequence). The CDR3 loop is CASSMDRSAGYTF. The CDR3, as DNA: TGTGCCAGTAGTATGGACAGGAGTGCTGGCTACACCTTC.

The table lists this clonotype with many counts. The genes are TRBV28 and TRBJ1-2; 7 bases line up with TRBD1. The germline gives CDR1 MDHEN, CDR2 SYDVKM. V gave up 6 bases and J gave up 1 base; unmatched junction bases: 5. This CDR3 is built from 14 residues. As DNA, the CDR3 is TGTGCCAGCAGACCGGGACAGCTTAACTATGGCTACACCTTC. It translates to CASRPGQLNYGYTF.

This clonotype has just a few counts. This chain connects TRBV25-1 to TRBJ2-7; D remains unclear. CDR3 length: 11 amino acids. Trimming took 1 base from V and 6 from J, leaving 4 bases between them. The germline CDR1 and CDR2 sequences are MGHDK and SYGVNS. The chain's CDR3 is CASSEFAEQYF. CDR3 bases: TGTGCCAGCAGTGAATTTGCCGAGCAGTACTTC.

This clonotype has only a few counts. V usage is TRBV4-3 and J usage is TRBJ2-7, with TRBD1 identical over 7 bases. J gave up 0 bases and V 2 bases, and 4 bases lay outside the gene matches. Germline V lookup: CDR1 LGHNA, CDR2 YSLEER. CDR3 length: 15 residues. The CDR3 is CASSQSGQSSYEQYF. For the CDR3, the DNA is TGCGCCAGCAGCCAATCGGGACAGTCCTCCTACGAGCAGTACTTC.

This clonotype has ten or more counts. The J gene is TRBJ1-1, the V gene TRBV24-1; weak D call: TRBD1 (5 bases). Germline CDR1 reads KGHDR; CDR2 reads SFDVKD. This CDR3 contains 17 residues. The germline V and J ends were trimmed by 5 bases and 0 bases, with 18 bases remaining between them. The CDR3, as DNA: TGTGCCACCAGTGGCACCGGGACTGCGGGACTGAACACTGAAGCTTTCTTT. Protein: CATSGTGTAGLNTEAFF.

This clonotype was counted many times. The chain employs TRBV10-3 and TRBJ1-1; D not resolved. Germline lookup yields CDR1 ENHRY and CDR2 SYGVKD. Trimming pared 7 bases from V and 4 bases from J, leaving 13 bases between. This CDR3 has 13 residues. CDR3 loop: CAITVGVGTEAFF. CDR3 sequence (DNA): TGTGCCATCACCGTTGGGGTCGGCACTGAAGCTTTCTTT.